This TCR beta chain comes out of a study of metastatic and nonmetastatic thyroid tumors. No treatment had been given to any patient before thyroid surgery. This clone was observed at least ten times. The CDR3 has 16 amino acids. Per germline, CDR1 SGHAT and CDR2 FQDESV (reference sequence). V trimming: 5 bases; J trimming: 3 bases; junction bases outside the gene matches: 11. TCRdb re-analyzed the PCR reads using MiXCR. The data hold some 93,000 clones, with 12% observed a single time. The chain couples TRBV11-1 to TRBJ2-3, with 7 bases identical to TRBD1. This TCR derives from a female donor with papillary thyroid cancer or a benign thyroid nodule (not recorded which). Some clones in this sample may be carry-over from other donors' samples. The source material was blood. The DNA of the CDR3 is TGTGCCAGCAGCCCCCCGGGGAAGGGGGCGACAGATACGCAGTATTTT. It yields the protein CASSPPGKGATDTQYF.